The present T cell receptor (beta chain) was sequenced within a study of regulatory T cells in long-lasting Graves disease (dated by TCRdb to 2020 to 2022). General notes on the study: To count as having persistent Graves' disease, a patient had to have received antithyroid drug treatment for over 5 years with TSH receptor autoantibodies remaining persistently positive. Patients with persistent Graves' disease were compared with patients with newly diagnosed Graves' disease using TCR sequencing and RNA sequencing of peripheral blood. The study took place in China and was registered as a clinical trial. A total of about 35 samples underwent TCR sequencing: around 13 from persistent and around 20 from newly diagnosed Graves' disease patients. On average, persistent Graves' disease patients in the clinical cohort had been on antithyroid drugs for approximately ten years.

The germline V gene encodes CDR1 KGHDR and CDR2 SFDVKD. At the junction V is shortened by 5 bases and J by 8 bases, with 6 bases in between. The CDR3 goes from the cysteine to the phenylalanine over 12 residues. Here the CDR3 DNA is all that survives: 36 bases in frame from base 1. Overall study results and their limits: Patients with persistent disease shared more public clonotypes (approximately 2,500) than newly diagnosed patients did (966). Compared with newly diagnosed patients, persistent Graves' disease patients had lower TCR Shannon entropy and fewer highly expanded clones, which suggests clonal expansion. The small sample size was acknowledged by the authors as a limitation that may reduce accuracy. The study examined only peripheral blood because the primary lesion, thyroid tissue, could not be accessed. Persistent disease showed preferential use of TRBV28, TRBJ1-2 and TRBJ2-5, whereas newly diagnosed disease favored TRBV20-1 and TRBJ2-1. Sequencing and analysis were restricted to the TCR beta chain.

Library construction relied on multiplex PCR. Sequenced on an Illumina HiSeq 4000. TCR beta libraries were built with iRepertoire HTBI primers and Arm-PCR amplification of CDR3 regions. Before sequencing, the PCR products went through gel purification. The paper's data handling went like this. Gene usage analysis of CDR3 amino acid clonotypes used the 60 to 80 TRBV and 14 to 15 TRBJ segments found across samples. COPE and FqMerger were used to merge the filtered high-quality paired reads into contigs. BLAST was used to align contigs to IMGT TRBV, TRBD and TRBJ reference genes, with CDR3 defined following IMGT. Any clonotype with a frequency above 0.1% was counted as a highly expanded clone. Shannon entropy was used to measure repertoire diversity, and the Gini coefficient was used to measure V-J evenness. A clonotype found in more than one individual was treated as public. TCRdb itself trimmed the public reads at Q25 with fastp, ran MiXCR and retained productive beta chains. For every CDR3 protein sequence, its rows merge into one entry that carries the most common genes and DNA. The V and J calls come from TCRdb's annotation, not from the publication. Here the sample has almost 350,000 distinct CDR3 sequences; around 19% occur a single time. Roughly 27% of the sample rests with the top ten.

The sample holds many counts of this clonotype. What antigen it recognizes has not been identified. Base qualities were left out, and no much larger clone turns up one base away. Explained via the paper, the time point label denotes: persistent/refractory GD, antithyroid drugs over 5 years with positive TRAb. For both TCR sequencing and RNA sequencing, RNA was extracted from PBMCs using TRIzol. The diagnosis of Graves' disease was made according to American Thyroid Association guidelines. Patients for the study were recruited at an endocrinology department in Xi'an, China. Each patient gave 9 to 10 milliliters of peripheral blood, collected in an EDTA anticoagulant tube. Ficoll Paque Plus density gradient separation was used to isolate PBMCs, and no additional T cell sorting was done. An Agilent 2100 Bioanalyzer and agarose gel were used to check RNA quality, while a NanoDrop 2000 measured RNA concentration.

The sequence was obtained from a female donor with Graves disease. The sequence joins TRBV24-1 to TRBJ1-6, with no reliable assignment of the D segment. Sample: peripheral blood mononuclear cells (PBMCs), taken when the disease was refractory, from a patient treated with antithyroid drugs. The DNA is as follows: TGTGCCACCAGTGCTCCCGATTCACCCCTCCACTTT. Its amino acids are CATSAPDSPLHF.